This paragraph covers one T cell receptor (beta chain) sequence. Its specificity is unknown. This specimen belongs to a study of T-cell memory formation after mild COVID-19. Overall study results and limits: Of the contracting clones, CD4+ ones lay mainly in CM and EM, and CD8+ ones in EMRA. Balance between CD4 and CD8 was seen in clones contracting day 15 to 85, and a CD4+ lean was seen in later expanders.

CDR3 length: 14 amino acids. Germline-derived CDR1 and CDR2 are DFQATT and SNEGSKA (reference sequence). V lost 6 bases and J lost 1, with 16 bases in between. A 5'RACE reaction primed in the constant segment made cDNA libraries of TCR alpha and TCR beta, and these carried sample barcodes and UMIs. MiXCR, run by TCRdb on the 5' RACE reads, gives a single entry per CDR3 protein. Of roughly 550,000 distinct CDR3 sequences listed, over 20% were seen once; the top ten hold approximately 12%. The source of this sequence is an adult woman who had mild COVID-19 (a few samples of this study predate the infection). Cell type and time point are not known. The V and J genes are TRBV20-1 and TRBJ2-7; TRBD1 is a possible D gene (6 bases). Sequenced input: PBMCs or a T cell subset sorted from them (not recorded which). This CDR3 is CSAAGQSKSYEQYF. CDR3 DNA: TGCAGTGCCGCCGGACAGAGCAAGTCCTACGAGCAGTACTTC.